This T cell receptor beta chain was documented in a study of siplizumab effects on memory and regulatory T cells. Study-wide background: Mixed lymphocyte reactions were paired, with siplizumab at roughly 0.92 ug/mL or without drug.

Concerning this clone itself: Its antigen is unidentified.

Kept together in coculture, the mixed lymphocyte reaction cells spent more than five days at 37°C. The germline CDR1 and CDR2 sequences are SGHRS and YFSETQ. Germline trimming cut 0 bases from V and 9 bases from J; bases unmatched to any gene: 13. This CDR3 region has 17 residues. Study conclusions and caveats: Sequences below about 10^-5 frequency were poorly captured, and few alloreactive clones mapped to unstimulated subsets. Naive T cell populations appeared to exhibit greater diversity than memory cells and appeared to be major alloresponse contributors.

For every sample, some 9 x 10^4 TCR templates were assayed. Profiled with immunoSEQ multiplex PCR; TCRdb holds only in-frame clones, not every one. The sample includes 13,000 or so clones, 40% of them seen just once. This TCR was recovered from a human donor in good health; the cells came from an allogeneic mixed lymphocyte reaction. The genes are TRBV5-1 and TRBJ2-1, with TRBD2 matching 9 bases. The sequencing input was CFSE-low (dividing) CD8+ T cells sorted from an allogeneic mixed lymphocyte reaction. The CDR3 spells CASSLAPTSGPKIEQFF. DNA of the CDR3: TGCGCCAGCAGCTTGGCCCCCACTAGCGGGCCGAAGATTGAGCAGTTCTTC.